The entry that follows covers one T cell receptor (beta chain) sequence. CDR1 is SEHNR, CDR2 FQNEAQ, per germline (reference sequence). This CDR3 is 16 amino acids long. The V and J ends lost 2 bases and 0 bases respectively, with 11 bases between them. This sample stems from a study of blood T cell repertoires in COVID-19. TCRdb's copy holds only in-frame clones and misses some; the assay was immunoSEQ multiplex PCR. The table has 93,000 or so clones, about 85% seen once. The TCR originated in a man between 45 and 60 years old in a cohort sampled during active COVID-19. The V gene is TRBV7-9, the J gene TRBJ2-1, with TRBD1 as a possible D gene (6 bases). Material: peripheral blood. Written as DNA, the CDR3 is TGTGCCAGCAGCTTATCATTAGGGGGCTCCTACAATGAGCAGTTCTTC. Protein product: CASSLSLGGSYNEQFF.